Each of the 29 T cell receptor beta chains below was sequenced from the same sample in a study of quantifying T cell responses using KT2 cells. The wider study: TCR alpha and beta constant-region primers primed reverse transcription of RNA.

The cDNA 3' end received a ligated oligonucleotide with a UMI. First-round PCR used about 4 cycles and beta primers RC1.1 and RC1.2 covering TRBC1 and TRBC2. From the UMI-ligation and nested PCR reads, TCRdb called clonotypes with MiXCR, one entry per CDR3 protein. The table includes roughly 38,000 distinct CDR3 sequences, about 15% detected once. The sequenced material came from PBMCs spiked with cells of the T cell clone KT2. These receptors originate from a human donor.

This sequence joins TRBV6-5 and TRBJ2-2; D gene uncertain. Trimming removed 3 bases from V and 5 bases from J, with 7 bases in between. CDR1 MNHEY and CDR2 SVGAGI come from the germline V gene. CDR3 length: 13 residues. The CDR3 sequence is CASSYQRTGELFF. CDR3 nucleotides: TGTGCCAGCAGTTATCAGCGAACCGGGGAGCTGTTTTTT.

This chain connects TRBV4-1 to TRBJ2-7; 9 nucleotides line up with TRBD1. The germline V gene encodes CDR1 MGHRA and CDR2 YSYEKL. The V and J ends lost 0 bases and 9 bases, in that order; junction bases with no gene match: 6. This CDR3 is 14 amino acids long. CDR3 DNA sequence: TGCGCCAGCAGCCAAGAACAGGGGGCGACTGTGCAGTACTTC. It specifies CASSQEQGATVQYF.

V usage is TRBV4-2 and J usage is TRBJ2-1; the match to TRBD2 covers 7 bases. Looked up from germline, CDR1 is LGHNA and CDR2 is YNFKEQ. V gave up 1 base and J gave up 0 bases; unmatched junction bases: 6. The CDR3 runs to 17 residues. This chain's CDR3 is CASSQVLAGASYNEQFF. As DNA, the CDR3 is TGTGCCAGCAGCCAAGTTCTTGCGGGAGCCTCCTACAATGAGCAGTTCTTC.

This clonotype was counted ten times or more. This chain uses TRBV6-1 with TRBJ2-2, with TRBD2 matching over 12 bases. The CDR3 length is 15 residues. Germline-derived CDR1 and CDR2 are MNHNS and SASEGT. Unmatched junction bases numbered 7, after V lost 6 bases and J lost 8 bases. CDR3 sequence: CASRRLAGEGGELFF. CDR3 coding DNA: TGTGCCAGCAGAAGACTAGCGGGAGAGGGAGGGGAGCTGTTTTTT.

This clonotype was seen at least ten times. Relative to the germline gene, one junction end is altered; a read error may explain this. This CDR3 is CASSLSGNYNEQFF. CDR3 sequence (DNA): TGTGCTAGCAGCTTAAGTGGTAATTACAATGAGCAGTTCTTC. V is TRBV7-7 and J is TRBJ2-1; no clear D. From germline, CDR1 is SSHAT and CDR2 FNYEAQ (reference sequence). This CDR3 spans 14 amino acids. Full variable domain (missing parts from reference TRBV7-7 and TRBJ2-1): GAGVSQSPRYKVTKRGQDVTLRCDPISSHATLYWYQQALGQGPEFLTYFNYEAQPDKSGLPSDRFSAERPEGSISTLTIQRTEQRDSAMYRCASSLSGNYNEQFFGPGTRLTVL.

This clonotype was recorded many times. The CDR3 reads CASSGKRHGIAYEQYF. In DNA form, the CDR3 reads TGTGCCAGCAGTGGGAAGAGACACGGAATAGCCTACGAGCAGTACTTC. J is TRBJ2-7 and V is TRBV2; D is uncertain. Per the germline V gene, CDR1 is SNHLY and CDR2 is FYNNEI. The CDR3 runs to 16 residues. V was shortened by 4 bases and J by 2 bases, with 18 bases between the two germline ends.

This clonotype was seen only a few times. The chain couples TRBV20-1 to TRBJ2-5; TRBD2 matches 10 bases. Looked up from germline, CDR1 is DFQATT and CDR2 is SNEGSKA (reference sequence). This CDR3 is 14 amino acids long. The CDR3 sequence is CSGTSVSPRETQYF. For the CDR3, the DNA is TGCAGCGGGACTAGCGTCAGCCCGAGGGAGACCCAGTACTTC.

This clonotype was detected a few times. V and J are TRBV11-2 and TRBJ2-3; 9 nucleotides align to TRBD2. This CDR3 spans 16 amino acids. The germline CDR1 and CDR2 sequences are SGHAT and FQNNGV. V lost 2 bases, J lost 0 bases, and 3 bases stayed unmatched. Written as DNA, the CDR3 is TGTGCCAGCAGCTTATTGGCGGGAGGGAGCACAGATACGCAGTATTTT. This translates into CASSLLAGGSTDTQYF.

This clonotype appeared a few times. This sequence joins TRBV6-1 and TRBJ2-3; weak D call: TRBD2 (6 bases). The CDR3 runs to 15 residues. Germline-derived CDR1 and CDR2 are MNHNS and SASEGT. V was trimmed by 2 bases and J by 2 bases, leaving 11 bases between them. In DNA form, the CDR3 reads TGTGCCAGCAGTGAACTTGGGACTCCCACAGATACGCAGTATTTT. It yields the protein CASSELGTPTDTQYF.

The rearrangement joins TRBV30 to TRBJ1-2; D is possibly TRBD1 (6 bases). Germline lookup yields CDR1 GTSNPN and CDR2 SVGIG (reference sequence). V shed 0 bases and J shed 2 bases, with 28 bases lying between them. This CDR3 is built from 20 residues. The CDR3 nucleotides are TGTGCCTGGAGTGTACCCCATTGGGGGACACTCAAAGTAGGGAACTATGGCTACACCTTC. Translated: CAWSVPHWGTLKVGNYGYTF.

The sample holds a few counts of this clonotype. The CDR3 DNA is TGCGCCAGCAGCTTGACCCAAACCTCTGGGGCCAACGTCCTGACTTTC. Translating it yields CASSLTQTSGANVLTF. The chain has TRBV5-1 and TRBJ2-6; D remains unclear. Looked up from germline, CDR1 is SGHRS and CDR2 is YFSETQ. The CDR3 covers 16 residues. Trimming cost V 1 base and J 0 bases, with 8 bases left between them. The full variable domain, rest sourced from reference TRBV5-1 and TRBJ2-6, is KAGVTQTPRYLIKTRGQQVTLSCSPISGHRSVSWYQQTPGQGLQFLFEYFSETQRNKGNFPGRFSGRQFSNSRSEMNVSTLELGDSALYLCASSLTQTSGANVLTFGAGSRLTVL.

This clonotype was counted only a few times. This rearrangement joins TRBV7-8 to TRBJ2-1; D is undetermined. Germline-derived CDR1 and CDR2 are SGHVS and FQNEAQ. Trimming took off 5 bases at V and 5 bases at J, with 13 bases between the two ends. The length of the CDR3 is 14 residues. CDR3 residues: CASSAFRTHNEQFF. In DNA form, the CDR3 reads TGTGCCAGCAGCGCTTTTCGGACCCACAATGAGCAGTTCTTC.

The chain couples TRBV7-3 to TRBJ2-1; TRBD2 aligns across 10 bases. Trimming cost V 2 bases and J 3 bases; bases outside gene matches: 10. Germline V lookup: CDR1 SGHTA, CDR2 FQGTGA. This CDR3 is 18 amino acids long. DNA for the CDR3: TGTGCCAGCAGCTTACGAGGAGCGGGGGGGACGAACTACAATGAGCAGTTCTTC. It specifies CASSLRGAGGTNYNEQFF. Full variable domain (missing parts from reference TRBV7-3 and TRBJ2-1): GAGVSQTPSNKVTEKGKYVELRCDPISGHTALYWYRQSLGQGPEFLIYFQGTGAADDSGLPNDRFFAVRPEGSVSTLKIQRTERGDSAVYLCASSLRGAGGTNYNEQFFGPGTRLTVL.

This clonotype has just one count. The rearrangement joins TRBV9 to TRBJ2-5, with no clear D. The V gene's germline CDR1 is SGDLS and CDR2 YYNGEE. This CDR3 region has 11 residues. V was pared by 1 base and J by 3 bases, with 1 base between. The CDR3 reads CASSVKETQYF. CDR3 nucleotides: TGTGCCAGCAGCGTAAAAGAGACCCAGTACTTC.

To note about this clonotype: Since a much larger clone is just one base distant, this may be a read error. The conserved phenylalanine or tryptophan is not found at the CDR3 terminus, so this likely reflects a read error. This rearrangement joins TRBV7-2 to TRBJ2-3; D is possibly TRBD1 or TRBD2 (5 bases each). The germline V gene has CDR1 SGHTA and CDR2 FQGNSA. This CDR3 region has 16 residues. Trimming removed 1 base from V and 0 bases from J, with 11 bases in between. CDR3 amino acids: CASSLVGDPSTDTQYS. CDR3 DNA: TGTGCCAGCAGCTTAGTCGGGGACCCTAGCACAGATACGCAGTATTCT.

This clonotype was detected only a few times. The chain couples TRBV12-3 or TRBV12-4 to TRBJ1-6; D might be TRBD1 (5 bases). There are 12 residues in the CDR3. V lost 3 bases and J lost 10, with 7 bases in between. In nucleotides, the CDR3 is TGTGCCAGCAGTTTCGGGGGATCACCCCTCCACTTT. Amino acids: CASSFGGSPLHF.

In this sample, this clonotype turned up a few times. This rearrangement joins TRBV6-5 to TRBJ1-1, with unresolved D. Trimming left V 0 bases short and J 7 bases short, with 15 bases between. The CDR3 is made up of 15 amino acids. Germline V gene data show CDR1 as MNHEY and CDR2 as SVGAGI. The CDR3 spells CASSYSRARYFEAFF. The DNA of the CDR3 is TGTGCCAGCAGTTACTCAAGAGCACGCTACTTTGAAGCTTTCTTT.

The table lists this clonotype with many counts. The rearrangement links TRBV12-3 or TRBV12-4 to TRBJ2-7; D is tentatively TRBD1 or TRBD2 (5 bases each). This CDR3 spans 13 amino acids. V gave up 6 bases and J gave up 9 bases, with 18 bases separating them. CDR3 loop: CASSTGTPDVQYF. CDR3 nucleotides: TGTGCCAGCAGCACCGGGACCCCAGACGTGCAGTACTTC.

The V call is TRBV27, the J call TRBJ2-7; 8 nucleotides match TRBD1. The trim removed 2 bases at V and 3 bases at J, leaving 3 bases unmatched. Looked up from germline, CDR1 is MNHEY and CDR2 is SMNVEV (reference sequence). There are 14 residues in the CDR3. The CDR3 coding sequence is TGTGCCAGCAGTTTAAGGACAGGGAACTACGAGCAGTACTTC. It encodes CASSLRTGNYEQYF.

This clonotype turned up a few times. CDR3 coding DNA: TGCAGTACACACCCTCTAGCGGGGCAAGAGACCCAGTACTTC. Translating gives CSTHPLAGQETQYF. The chain joins TRBV20-1 to TRBJ2-5; 9 bases align to TRBD2. Germline trimming cut 8 bases from V and 2 bases from J; bases unmatched to any gene: 9. The CDR3 contains 14 residues. Per the germline V gene, CDR1 is DFQATT and CDR2 is SNEGSKA (reference sequence).

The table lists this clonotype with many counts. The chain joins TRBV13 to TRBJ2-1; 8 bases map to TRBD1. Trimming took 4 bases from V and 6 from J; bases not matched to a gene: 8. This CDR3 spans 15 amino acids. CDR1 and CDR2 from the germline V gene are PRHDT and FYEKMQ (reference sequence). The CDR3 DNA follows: TGTGCCAGCAGCTCCAGGGGGCGCGAATCCAATGAGCAGTTCTTC. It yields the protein CASSSRGRESNEQFF.

In DNA, the CDR3 is TGTGCCAGCAGCTTAGGGGTATCGAGTATGGCTAGCACAGATACGCAGTATTTT. Its protein is CASSLGVSSMASTDTQYF. The chain combines TRBV7-8 with TRBJ2-3; D remains unclear. This CDR3 has 18 residues. Germline V gene lookup returns CDR1 SGHVS and CDR2 FQNEAQ. V was pared by 1 base and J by 0 bases, with 17 bases between.

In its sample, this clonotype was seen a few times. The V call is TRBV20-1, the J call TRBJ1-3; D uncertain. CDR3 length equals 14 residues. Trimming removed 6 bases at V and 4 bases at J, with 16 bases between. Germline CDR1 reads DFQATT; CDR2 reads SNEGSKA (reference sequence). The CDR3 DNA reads TGCAGTGCCCCCGAAGCCCGGTCCGGAAACACCATATATTTT. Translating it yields CSAPEARSGNTIYF.

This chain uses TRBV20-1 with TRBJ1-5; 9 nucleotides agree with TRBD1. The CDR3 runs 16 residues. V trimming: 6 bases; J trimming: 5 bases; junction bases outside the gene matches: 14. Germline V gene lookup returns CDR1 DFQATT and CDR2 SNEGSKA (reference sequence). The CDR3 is CSANGQGRFGDQPQHF. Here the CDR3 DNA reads TGCAGTGCGAACGGACAGGGGAGATTCGGGGATCAGCCCCAGCATTTT.

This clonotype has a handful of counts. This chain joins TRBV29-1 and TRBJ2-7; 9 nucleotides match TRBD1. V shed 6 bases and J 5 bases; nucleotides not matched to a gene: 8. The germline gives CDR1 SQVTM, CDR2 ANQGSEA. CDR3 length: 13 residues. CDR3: CSVSWTGVNEQYF. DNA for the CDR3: TGCAGCGTCTCGTGGACAGGGGTAAACGAGCAGTACTTC.

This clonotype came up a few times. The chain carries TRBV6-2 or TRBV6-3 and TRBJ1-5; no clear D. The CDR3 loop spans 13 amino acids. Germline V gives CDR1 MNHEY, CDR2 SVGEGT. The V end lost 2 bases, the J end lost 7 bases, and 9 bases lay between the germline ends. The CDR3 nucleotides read TGTGCCAGCAGTTACGAGCGGCCCCAGCCCCAGCATTTT. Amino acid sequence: CASSYERPQPQHF.

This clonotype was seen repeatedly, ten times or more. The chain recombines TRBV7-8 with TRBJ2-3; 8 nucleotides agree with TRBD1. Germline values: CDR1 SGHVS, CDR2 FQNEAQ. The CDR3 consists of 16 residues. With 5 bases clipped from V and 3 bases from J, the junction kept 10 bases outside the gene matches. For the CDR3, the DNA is TGTGCCAGCAGCCCATCAGGGGGCAGGCGGACAGATACGCAGTATTTT. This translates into CASSPSGGRRTDTQYF.

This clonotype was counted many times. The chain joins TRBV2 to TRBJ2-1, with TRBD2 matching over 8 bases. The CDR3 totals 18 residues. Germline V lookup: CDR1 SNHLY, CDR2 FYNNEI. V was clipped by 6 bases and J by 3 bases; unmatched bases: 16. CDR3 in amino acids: CASRGRGEAGVVYNEQFF. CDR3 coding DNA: TGTGCCAGCAGGGGGAGGGGCGAAGCGGGAGTTGTCTACAATGAGCAGTTCTTC.

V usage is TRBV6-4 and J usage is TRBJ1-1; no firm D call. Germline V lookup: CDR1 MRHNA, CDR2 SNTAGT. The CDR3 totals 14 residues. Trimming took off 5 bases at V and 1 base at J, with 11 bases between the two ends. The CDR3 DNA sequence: TGTGCCAGCAGTCCGACCGAGGAGAACACTGAAGCTTTCTTT. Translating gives CASSPTEENTEAFF.